The rows below give T cell receptor beta chains drawn from one sample of a study of cytomegalovirus exposure and HLA in healthy donors. Assay: immunoSEQ multiplex PCR; the TCRdb copy retains only in-frame clones and omits some. The data show roughly 160,000 clones, 85% seen once. Sequencing was performed on PBMCs. All receptors derive from a boy younger than 10 in good health and CMV-seronegative. Each CDR3 is given with its conserved first and last residue. Fields, in order: clone size, V gene, J gene, D gene, CDR3 protein, CDR3 DNA. D genes are given only for firm matches. Expanded clones are given a class, and other clones once, few, many or no size at all.

clone_size: .
v_call: TRBV2
j_call: TRBJ2-2
d_call: .
cdr3_aa: CASGSGIRELFF
cdr3_nt: TGTGCCAGCGGATCGGGGATCAGGGAGCTGTTTTTT

clone_size: once
v_call: TRBV2
j_call: TRBJ2-2
d_call: TRBD1
cdr3_aa: CASSLGQAKVGSGELFF
cdr3_nt: TGTGCCAGCAGCCTGGGACAGGCCAAGGTCGGGTCCGGGGAGCTGTTTTTT

clone_size: .
v_call: TRBV10-3
j_call: TRBJ2-2
d_call: TRBD2
cdr3_aa: CAIRATSGNTGELFF
cdr3_nt: TGTGCCATCAGGGCCACTAGCGGAAACACCGGGGAGCTGTTTTTT

clone_size: .
v_call: TRBV28
j_call: TRBJ1-1
d_call: TRBD1
cdr3_aa: CASSFGTGNTEAFF
cdr3_nt: TGTGCCAGCAGTTTTGGGACAGGGAACACTGAAGCTTTCTTT

clone_size: .
v_call: TRBV5-1
j_call: TRBJ2-7
d_call: TRBD1
cdr3_aa: CASSLAGQGFEQYF
cdr3_nt: TGCGCCAGCAGCTTGGCCGGACAGGGTTTCGAGCAGTACTTC

clone_size: few
v_call: TRBV9
j_call: TRBJ1-1
d_call: .
cdr3_aa: CASSVAGGVNTEAFF
cdr3_nt: TGTGCCAGCAGCGTCGCGGGAGGGGTGAACACTGAAGCTTTCTTT

clone_size: .
v_call: TRBV2
j_call: TRBJ1-2
d_call: TRBD1
cdr3_aa: CASSEADRGYGYTF
cdr3_nt: TGTGCCAGCAGTGAAGCCGACAGGGGCTATGGCTACACCTTC

clone_size: .
v_call: TRBV15
j_call: TRBJ2-5
d_call: .
cdr3_aa: CATSRDLYGREETQYF
cdr3_nt: TGTGCCACCAGCAGAGATCTATACGGTCGAGAAGAGACTCAGTACTTC

clone_size: .
v_call: TRBV2
j_call: TRBJ1-1
d_call: TRBD1
cdr3_aa: CASSEARGGDEAFF
cdr3_nt: TGTGCCAGCAGTGAAGCGAGAGGGGGCGACGAAGCTTTCTTT

clone_size: .
v_call: TRBV27
j_call: TRBJ2-3
d_call: .
cdr3_aa: CASSPAGTDTQYF
cdr3_nt: TGTGCCAGCAGTCCGGCGGGCACAGATACGCAGTATTTT

clone_size: .
v_call: TRBV19
j_call: TRBJ2-7
d_call: .
cdr3_aa: CASSISGSTYEQYF
cdr3_nt: TGTGCCAGTAGTATAAGCGGATCTACCTACGAGCAGTACTTC

clone_size: .
v_call: TRBV28
j_call: TRBJ1-2
d_call: TRBD1
cdr3_aa: CASSYNRGGGYTF
cdr3_nt: TGTGCCAGCAGCTATAACAGGGGCGGCGGCTACACCTTC

clone_size: once
v_call: TRBV2
j_call: TRBJ2-1
d_call: TRBD2
cdr3_aa: CASSGPLLAGYSYNERFF
cdr3_nt: TGTGCCAGCAGTGGCCCTCTACTAGCGGGATACTCCTACAATGAGCGGTTCTTC

clone_size: .
v_call: TRBV6-1
j_call: TRBJ2-3
d_call: .
cdr3_aa: CASIPGSYTDTQYF
cdr3_nt: TGTGCCAGCATTCCCGGGTCCTACACAGATACGCAGTATTTT

clone_size: .
v_call: TRBV19
j_call: TRBJ2-5
d_call: TRBD2
cdr3_aa: CASSGLAGQETQYF
cdr3_nt: TGTGCCAGTAGTGGACTAGCGGGGCAAGAGACCCAGTACTTC

clone_size: .
v_call: TRBV5-1
j_call: TRBJ2-5
d_call: TRBD2
cdr3_aa: CASSLALIAGGPGETQYF
cdr3_nt: TGCGCCAGCAGCTTGGCCTTAATAGCGGGAGGGCCGGGGGAGACCCAGTACTTC

clone_size: .
v_call: TRBV4-1
j_call: TRBJ2-5
d_call: .
cdr3_aa: CASSQESEETQYF
cdr3_nt: TGCGCCAGCAGCCAGGAGTCCGAAGAGACCCAGTACTTC

clone_size: .
v_call: TRBV7-8
j_call: TRBJ1-2
d_call: TRBD1
cdr3_aa: CASSRDRAYGYTF
cdr3_nt: TGTGCCAGCAGCCGTGACAGGGCATATGGCTACACCTTC

clone_size: .
v_call: TRBV4-1
j_call: TRBJ2-7
d_call: TRBD2
cdr3_aa: CASSQGGLAGGPANEQYF
cdr3_nt: TGCGCCAGCAGCCAAGGGGGACTAGCGGGAGGGCCGGCCAACGAGCAGTACTTC

clone_size: .
v_call: TRBV28
j_call: TRBJ1-2
d_call: .
cdr3_aa: CASSFVTLQGHYGYTF
cdr3_nt: TGTGCCAGCAGTTTTGTCACGTTACAGGGCCACTATGGCTACACCTTC

clone_size: .
v_call: TRBV19
j_call: TRBJ2-1
d_call: .
cdr3_aa: CASSIDLDGEQFF
cdr3_nt: TGTGCCAGTAGTATAGATCTTGACGGGGAGCAGTTCTTC

clone_size: .
v_call: TRBV27
j_call: TRBJ2-3
d_call: TRBD2
cdr3_aa: CASKGLAGVSTDTQYF
cdr3_nt: TGTGCCAGCAAAGGACTAGCGGGAGTGAGCACAGATACGCAGTATTTT

clone_size: .
v_call: TRBV27
j_call: TRBJ1-2
d_call: .
cdr3_aa: CASSLSKGEATYGYTF
cdr3_nt: TGTGCCAGCAGTTTATCGAAAGGGGAAGCTACCTATGGCTACACCTTC

clone_size: .
v_call: TRBV4-1
j_call: TRBJ2-1
d_call: TRBD2
cdr3_aa: CASSLRSGRIRDEQFF
cdr3_nt: TGCGCCAGCAGCCTCCGTAGCGGGAGGATTAGGGATGAGCAGTTCTTC

clone_size: .
v_call: TRBV7-9
j_call: TRBJ2-1
d_call: TRBD2
cdr3_aa: CSSGRATEQFF
cdr3_nt: TGTTCCAGCGGGAGGGCCACTGAGCAGTTCTTC

clone_size: .
v_call: TRBV27
j_call: TRBJ1-2
d_call: .
cdr3_aa: CASRTPGGVLPTF
cdr3_nt: TGTGCCAGCAGGACCCCGGGAGGGGTACTCCCGACTTTC

clone_size: .
v_call: TRBV5-6
j_call: TRBJ2-2
d_call: TRBD2
cdr3_aa: CASSPGTSAYTGELFF
cdr3_nt: TGTGCCAGCAGCCCCGGGACTAGCGCATACACCGGGGAGCTGTTTTTT

clone_size: .
v_call: TRBV28
j_call: TRBJ2-1
d_call: .
cdr3_aa: CASSSPLRAPYNEQFF
cdr3_nt: TGTGCCAGCAGTAGCCCGTTGAGAGCGCCTTACAATGAGCAGTTCTTC